This T cell receptor beta chain was retrieved from a study of long-term antiretroviral therapy in people with HIV. Notes on the study in general: Repertoire composition at all time points was dominated by clones that had expanded before ART. The blood, collected between about 2003 and 2017, was possibly taken under older ART regimens.

Remarks on this clone: The antigen remains unidentified.

Runs used v3.0 of the immunoSEQ assay and were done at survey level. Sequencing targeted 40,000-50,000 T-cell genomes per sample. Sequenced by immunoSEQ multiplex PCR; TCRdb stores in-frame clones only, minus some. The data contain approximately 26,000 clones, 70% to 80% of them seen just once; the ten biggest clones take up about 9.1%. The study drew at least one pre-ART and at least two post-ART PBMC samples from every donor. Trimming pared 2 bases from V and 2 bases from J, leaving 4 bases between. From germline, CDR1 is GTSNPN and CDR2 SVGIG (reference sequence). CDR3 size: 11 residues. The J gene is TRBJ2-7, the V gene TRBV30; D is unresolved. This receptor was taken from a middle-aged woman with HIV. Sequenced material: unsorted PBMCs, taken 1.2 years after starting antiretroviral therapy. CDR3 sequence (DNA): TGTGCCTGGAGTCGAGCCTACGAGCAGTACTTC. Translating it yields CAWSRAYEQYF. Combining the CDR3 with reference TRBV30 and TRBJ2-7 gives the whole variable domain SQTIHQWPATLVQPVGSPLSLECTVEGTSNPNLYWYRQAAGRGLQLLFYSVGIGQISSEVPQNLSASRPQDRQFILSSKKLLLSDSGFYLCAWSRAYEQYFGPGTRLTVT.